This TCR beta chain was obtained from a study of T cells in Graves' hyperthyroidism and ophthalmopathy. Study-wide points: Peripheral blood also featured most of the thyroid clonotypes expanded above 0.001.

Regarding this clonotype: No antigen is known for it.

Deletions cut 0 bases from V and 3 bases from J, with 9 bases between. The CDR3 has 14 residues. Germline V gives CDR1 ENHRY, CDR2 SYGVKD. Pregnant or lactating patients were excluded, as were those with uncontrolled infection or other autoimmune disease. Each diagnosis drew on symptoms, thyroxine, TRAb, thyroid ultrasound and orbital computed tomography findings. The source material, RNA transcripts, was used to amplify TCR beta CDR3 regions. The study used the HTBI primer set for a first-round RT-PCR of the TCR CDR3. TCRdb re-called the multiplex PCR reads with MiXCR, one entry per CDR3 protein. Here the sample spans 480,000 or so distinct CDR3 sequences, approximately 49% being singletons.

Source material: peripheral blood or thyroid tissue (not recorded which). This chain connects TRBV10-3 to TRBJ2-7; D remains ambiguous. The TCR originated in an adult woman with Graves' disease, either hyperthyroidism or ophthalmopathy (not recorded which). Written as DNA, the CDR3 is TGTGCCATCAGTGAGTCCTTTACGGGCTACGAGCAGTACTTC. It translates to CAISESFTGYEQYF.